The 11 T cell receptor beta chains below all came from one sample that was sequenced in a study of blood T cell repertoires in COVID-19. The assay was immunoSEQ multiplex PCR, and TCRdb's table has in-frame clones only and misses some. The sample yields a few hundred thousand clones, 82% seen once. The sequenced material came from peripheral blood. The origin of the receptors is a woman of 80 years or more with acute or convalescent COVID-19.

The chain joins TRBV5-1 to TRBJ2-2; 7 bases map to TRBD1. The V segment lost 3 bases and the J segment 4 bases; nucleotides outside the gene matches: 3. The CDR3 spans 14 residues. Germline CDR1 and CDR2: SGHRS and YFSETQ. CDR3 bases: TGCGCCAGCAGCTGGACAGGAAGCACCGGGGAGCTGTTTTTT. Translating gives CASSWTGSTGELFF.

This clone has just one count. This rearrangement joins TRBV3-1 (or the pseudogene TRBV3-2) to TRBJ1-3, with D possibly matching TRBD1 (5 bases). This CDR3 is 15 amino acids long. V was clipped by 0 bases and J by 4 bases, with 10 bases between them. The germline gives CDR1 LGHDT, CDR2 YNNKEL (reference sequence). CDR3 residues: CASSQEVRAGNTIYF. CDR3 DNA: TGTGCCAGCAGCCAAGAGGTCAGGGCCGGAAACACCATATATTTT.

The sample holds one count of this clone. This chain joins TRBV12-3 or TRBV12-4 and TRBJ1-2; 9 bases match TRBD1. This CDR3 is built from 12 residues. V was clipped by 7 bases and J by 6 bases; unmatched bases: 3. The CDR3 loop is CASTRTGDGYTF. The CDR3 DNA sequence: TGTGCCAGCACTAGGACAGGGGATGGCTACACCTTC.

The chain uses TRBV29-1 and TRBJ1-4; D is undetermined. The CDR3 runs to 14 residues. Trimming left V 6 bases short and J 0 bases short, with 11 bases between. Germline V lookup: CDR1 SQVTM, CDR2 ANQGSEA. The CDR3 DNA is TGCAGCGTCGCAGAACCTGCAACTAATGAAAAACTGTTTTTT. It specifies CSVAEPATNEKLFF.

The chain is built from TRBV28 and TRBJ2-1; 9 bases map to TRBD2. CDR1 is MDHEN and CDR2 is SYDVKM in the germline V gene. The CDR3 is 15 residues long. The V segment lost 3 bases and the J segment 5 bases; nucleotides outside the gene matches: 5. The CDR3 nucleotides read TGTGCCAGCAGTTTGTTCCAGCGGGGGGACAATGAGCAGTTCTTC. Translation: CASSLFQRGDNEQFF.

Written as DNA, the CDR3 is TGCGCCAGCAGCTTGGAAATAGCGGGGGTCAATGAGCAGTTCTTC. Its translation: CASSLEIAGVNEQFF. The chain uses TRBV5-1 and TRBJ2-1; 9 bases match TRBD2. V gave up 0 bases and J gave up 6 bases; unmatched junction bases: 4. Germline V gene lookup returns CDR1 SGHRS and CDR2 YFSETQ. This CDR3 is 15 amino acids long.

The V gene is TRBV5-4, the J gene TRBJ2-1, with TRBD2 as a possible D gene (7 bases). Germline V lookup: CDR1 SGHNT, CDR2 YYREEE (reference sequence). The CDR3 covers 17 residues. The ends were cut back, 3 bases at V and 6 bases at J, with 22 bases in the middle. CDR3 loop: CASSSRGGGEARNEQFF. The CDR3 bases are TGTGCCAGCAGCTCACGAGGGGGGGGAGAGGCTCGCAATGAGCAGTTCTTC.

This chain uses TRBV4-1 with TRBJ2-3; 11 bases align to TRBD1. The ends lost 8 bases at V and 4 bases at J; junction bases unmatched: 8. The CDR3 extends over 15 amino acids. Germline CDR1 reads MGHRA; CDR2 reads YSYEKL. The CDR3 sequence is CASSSPGQGADTQYF. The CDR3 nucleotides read TGCGCCAGCTCCTCCCCGGGACAGGGGGCAGATACGCAGTATTTT.

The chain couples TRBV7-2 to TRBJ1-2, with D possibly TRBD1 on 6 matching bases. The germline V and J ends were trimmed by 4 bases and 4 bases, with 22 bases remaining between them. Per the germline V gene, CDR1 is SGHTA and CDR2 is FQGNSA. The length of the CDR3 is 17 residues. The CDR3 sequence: CASSSILSQGGSYGYTF. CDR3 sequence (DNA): TGTGCCAGCAGCTCAATATTGTCACAGGGCGGGAGCTATGGCTACACCTTC.

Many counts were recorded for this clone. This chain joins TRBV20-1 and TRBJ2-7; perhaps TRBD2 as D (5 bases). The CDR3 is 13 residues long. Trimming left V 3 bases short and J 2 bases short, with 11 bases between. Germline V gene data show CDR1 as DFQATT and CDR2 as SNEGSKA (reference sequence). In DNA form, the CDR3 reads TGCAGTGCTAGTAAACTAGGAACCTACGAGCAGTACTTC. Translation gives CSASKLGTYEQYF.

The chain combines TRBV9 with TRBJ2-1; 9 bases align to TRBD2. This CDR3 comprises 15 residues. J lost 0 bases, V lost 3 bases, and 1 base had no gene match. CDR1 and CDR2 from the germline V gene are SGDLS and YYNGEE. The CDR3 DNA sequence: TGTGCCAGCAGCGGAGCGGGGGGCTCCTACAATGAGCAGTTCTTC. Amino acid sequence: CASSGAGGSYNEQFF.